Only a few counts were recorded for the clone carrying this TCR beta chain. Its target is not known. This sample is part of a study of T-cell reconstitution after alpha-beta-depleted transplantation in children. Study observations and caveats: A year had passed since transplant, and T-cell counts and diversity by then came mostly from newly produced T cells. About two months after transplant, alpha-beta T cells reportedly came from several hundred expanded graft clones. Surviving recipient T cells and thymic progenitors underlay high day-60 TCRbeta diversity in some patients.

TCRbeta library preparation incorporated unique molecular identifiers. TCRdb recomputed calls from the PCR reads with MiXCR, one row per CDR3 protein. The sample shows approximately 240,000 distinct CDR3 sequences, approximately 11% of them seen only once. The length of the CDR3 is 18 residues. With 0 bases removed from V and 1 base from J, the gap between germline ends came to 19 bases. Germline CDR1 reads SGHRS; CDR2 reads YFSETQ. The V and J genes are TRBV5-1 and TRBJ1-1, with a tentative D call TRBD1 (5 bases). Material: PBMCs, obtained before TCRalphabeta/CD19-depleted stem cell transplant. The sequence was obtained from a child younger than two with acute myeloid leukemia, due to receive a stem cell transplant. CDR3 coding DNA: TGCGCCAGCAGCTTGGGTTCCAGGGCCCACCCTAAGAACACTGAAGCTTTCTTT. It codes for CASSLGSRAHPKNTEAFF.